The next 17 T cell receptor beta chains were all read from a single sample in a study of blood T cell repertoires in COVID-19. Produced via immunoSEQ multiplex PCR; TCRdb's table is partial and in-frame only. There are roughly 180,000 clones in the sample; roughly 82% occur only once, and over 9.5% lies in the top ten. The specimen was PBMCs or T cells enriched from blood (not recorded which). The origin of the receptors is a man aged 40-49 years who had recovered from COVID-19.

The chain is built from TRBV5-4 and TRBJ1-2; no definite D call. The CDR3 spans 15 residues. Per the germline V gene, CDR1 is SGHNT and CDR2 is YYREEE (reference sequence). The ends were cut back, 0 bases at V and 7 bases at J, with 16 bases in the middle. CDR3 DNA sequence: TGTGCCAGCAGCTTGGCCGGAAAATGGGAGGGTGGCTACACCTTC. It specifies CASSLAGKWEGGYTF.

The chain uses TRBV2 and TRBJ2-7, with 8 bases lining up with TRBD1. Germline assignment: CDR1 SNHLY and CDR2 FYNNEI. The CDR3 has 14 residues. V dropped 7 bases and J dropped 0; count of bases not matched to a gene: 5. The CDR3 DNA follows: TGTGCCAGCATGAGGACAGGGAGCTCCTACGAGCAGTACTTC. Protein product: CASMRTGSSYEQYF.

The chain has TRBV28 and TRBJ1-1; possible D gene TRBD1, 5 bases. V lost 7 bases, J lost 4 bases, and 19 bases lay in between. Germline V gene data show CDR1 as MDHEN and CDR2 as SYDVKM. The CDR3 is 15 amino acids. CDR3 in amino acids: CASINAGEGSTEAFF. CDR3 nucleotides: TGTGCCAGCATCAACGCGGGGGAAGGGTCCACTGAAGCTTTCTTT.

This clone came up many times. The chain employs TRBV29-1 and TRBJ1-2; 9 bases align to TRBD1. The CDR3 runs 11 residues. V gave up 4 bases and J gave up 10 bases; unmatched junction bases: 4. Germline-derived CDR1 and CDR2 are SQVTM and ANQGSEA. This chain's CDR3 is CSVAQGADYTF. The DNA for the CDR3 is TGCAGCGTTGCACAGGGGGCGGACTACACCTTC.

V and J are TRBV2 and TRBJ2-1; a possible D gene is TRBD2 (6 bases). Germline V gene sequence: CDR1 SNHLY, CDR2 FYNNEI. This CDR3 contains 11 residues. V lost 8 bases to trimming and J lost 10 bases, with 12 bases between them. The CDR3 bases are TGTGCCAGCGACGGAGGGAACGAGCAGTTCTTC. Its translation: CASDGGNEQFF.

This chain uses TRBV28 with TRBJ2-7, with D uncertain. The germline CDR1 and CDR2 sequences are MDHEN and SYDVKM. The CDR3 spans 11 residues. V was pared by 3 bases and J by 3 bases, with 3 bases between. The CDR3 loop is CASSFLYEQYF. In DNA form, the CDR3 reads TGTGCCAGCAGTTTCCTCTACGAGCAGTACTTC.

The V and J genes are TRBV6-5 and TRBJ1-1, with 8 bases fitting TRBD1. With V trimmed by 1 base and J by 4 bases, 5 bases remained unmatched. Germline V gene data show CDR1 as MNHEY and CDR2 as SVGAGI. The CDR3 runs 15 residues. The CDR3 DNA sequence: TGTGCCAGCAGTTACTACAATACAGGGGGCACTGAAGCTTTCTTT. It yields the protein CASSYYNTGGTEAFF.

V gene TRBV10-3 combines with J gene TRBJ2-1, with 12 bases lining up with TRBD2. The ends lost 7 bases at V and 6 bases at J; junction bases unmatched: 7. Germline CDR1 reads ENHRY; CDR2 reads SYGVKD. This CDR3 is built from 15 residues. As DNA, the CDR3 is TGTGCCATCAACCCGACTAGCGGGAGCGTCAATGAGCAGTTCTTC. Translated: CAINPTSGSVNEQFF.

In the case of this clone: An end of the junction does not agree with germline; a read error may underlie this. This chain joins TRBV29-1 and TRBJ2-5; maybe TRBD2 (6 bases). This CDR3 contains 12 residues. In germline, CDR1 is SQVTM, CDR2 ANQGSEA. CDR3: CSVEGLLETQYF. In nucleotides, the CDR3 is TGCAGCGTCGAAGGACTATTGGAGACCCAGTACTTC. The variable domain in full, completed from reference TRBV29-1 and TRBJ2-5, reads SAVISQKPSRDICQRGTSLTIQCQVDSQVTMMFWYRQQPGQSLTLIATANQGSEATYESGFVIDKFPISRPNLTFSTLTVSNMSPEDSSIYLCSVEGLLETQYFGPGTRLLVL.

J is TRBJ2-7 and V is TRBV18, with 8 positions matching TRBD1. In germline, CDR1 is KGHSH, CDR2 LQKENI. J was trimmed by 4 bases and V by 6 bases; bases with no gene match: 11. The CDR3 spans 15 residues. The CDR3 DNA reads TGTGCCAGCTCCCCGGGACAGGTTCGGGTTTACGAGCAGTACTTC. Translated, it gives CASSPGQVRVYEQYF.

The V call is TRBV24-1, the J call TRBJ2-1, with 7 nucleotides matching TRBD2. Germline CDR1 KGHDR, CDR2 SFDVKD. The CDR3 is made up of 16 amino acids. Trimming cost V 3 bases and J 6 bases; bases outside gene matches: 10. The CDR3 is CATSDTTGTTINEQFF. CDR3 DNA: TGTGCCACCAGTGATACGACCGGGACTACAATCAATGAGCAGTTCTTC.

The V gene is TRBV19, the J gene TRBJ1-2; D is undetermined. V lost 7 bases and J lost 4, with 10 bases in between. Germline lookup yields CDR1 LNHDA and CDR2 SQIVND (reference sequence). This CDR3 has 12 residues. The CDR3 loop reads CASNGGFYGYTF. The CDR3, as DNA: TGTGCCAGTAATGGCGGGTTCTATGGCTACACCTTC. Variable domain in full (rest from reference TRBV19 and TRBJ1-2): DGGITQSPKYLFRKEGQNVTLSCEQNLNHDAMYWYRQDPGQGLRLIYYSQIVNDFQKGDIAEGYSVSREKKESFPLTVTSAQKNPTAFYLCASNGGFYGYTFGSGTRLTVV.

V and J are TRBV11-3 and TRBJ2-7, with D possibly being TRBD2 (6 bases). V was trimmed by 9 bases and J by 3 bases, leaving 15 bases between them. This CDR3 has 13 amino acids. Germline loops: CDR1 SGHNT, CDR2 YENEEA. CDR3 in amino acids: CASAVAVNYEQYF. The DNA for the CDR3 is TGTGCCAGTGCAGTAGCGGTGAACTACGAGCAGTACTTC.

This chain connects TRBV9 to TRBJ1-2; TRBD1 aligns across 9 bases. Germline V gene data show CDR1 as SGDLS and CDR2 as YYNGEE. The ends lost 0 bases at V and 10 bases at J; junction bases unmatched: 10. The CDR3 has 15 residues. The CDR3 nucleotides are TGTGCCAGCAGCGTAGGGGAAAACAGGGGGCTAGACTACACCTTC. Amino acid sequence: CASSVGENRGLDYTF.

This chain links TRBV10-3 with TRBJ1-5; maybe TRBD1 (5 bases). The V gene's germline CDR1 is ENHRY and CDR2 SYGVKD. V shed 6 bases and J shed 0 bases, with 15 bases lying between them. The CDR3 is made up of 16 amino acids. The CDR3 nucleotides read TGTGCCATCAGCGAGGACACCCGTTATAGCAATCAGCCCCAGCATTTT. It encodes CAISEDTRYSNQPQHF.

V usage is TRBV9 and J usage is TRBJ2-5; D perhaps matches TRBD1 (6 bases). Germline-derived CDR1 and CDR2 are SGDLS and YYNGEE. Trimming stripped 0 bases from V and 5 bases from J, with 20 bases between. This CDR3 is built from 17 residues. The CDR3 DNA reads as TGTGCCAGCAGCGTAGGAGTTACCCAGGGGTTGTTGGAGACCCAGTACTTC. Translating it yields CASSVGVTQGLLETQYF.

The chain uses TRBV7-8 and TRBJ2-1; 11 bases match TRBD2. The V gene end was trimmed by 4 bases and the J gene end by 4 bases; junction bases not matched to a gene: 3. The CDR3 contains 15 residues. Germline CDR1 and CDR2: SGHVS and FQNEAQ. CDR3 DNA: TGTGCCAGCAGCTATGGGACTAGCGGTTACAATGAGCAGTTCTTC. Protein product: CASSYGTSGYNEQFF.